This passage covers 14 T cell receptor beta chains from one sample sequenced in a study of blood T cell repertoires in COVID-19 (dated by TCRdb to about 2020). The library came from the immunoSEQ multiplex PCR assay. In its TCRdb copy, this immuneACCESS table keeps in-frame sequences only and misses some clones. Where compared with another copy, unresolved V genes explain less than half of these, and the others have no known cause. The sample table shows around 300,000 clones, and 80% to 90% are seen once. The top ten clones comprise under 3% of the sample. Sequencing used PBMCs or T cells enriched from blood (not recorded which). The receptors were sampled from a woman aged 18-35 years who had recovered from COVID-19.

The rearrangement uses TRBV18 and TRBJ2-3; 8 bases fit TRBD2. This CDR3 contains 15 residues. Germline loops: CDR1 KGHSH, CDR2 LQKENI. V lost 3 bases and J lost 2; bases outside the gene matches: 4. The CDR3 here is CASSPSGGPTDTQYF. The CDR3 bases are TGTGCCAGCTCACCCAGCGGGGGCCCCACAGATACGCAGTATTTT.

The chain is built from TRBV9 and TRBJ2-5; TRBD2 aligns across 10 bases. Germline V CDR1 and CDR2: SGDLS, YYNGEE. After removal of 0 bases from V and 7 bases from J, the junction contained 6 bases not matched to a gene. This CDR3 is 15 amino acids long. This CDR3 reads CASSVGGTSDGTQYF. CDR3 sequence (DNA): TGTGCCAGCAGCGTAGGAGGGACTAGCGACGGGACCCAGTACTTC.

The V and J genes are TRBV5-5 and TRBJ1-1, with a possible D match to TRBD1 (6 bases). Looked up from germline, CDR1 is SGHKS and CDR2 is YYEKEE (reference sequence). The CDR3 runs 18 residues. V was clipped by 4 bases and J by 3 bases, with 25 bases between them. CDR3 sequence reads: CASSHPAGAGVLHTEAFF. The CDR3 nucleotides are TGTGCCAGCAGCCACCCTGCGGGGGCAGGGGTATTGCACACTGAAGCTTTCTTT.

CDR3 coding DNA: TGTGCCAGCAGTTCCCGGGACAGGTCCCAGCATTTT. Translating it yields CASSSRDRSQHF. The chain is built from TRBV28 and TRBJ1-5; TRBD1 matches 8 bases. The CDR3 spans 12 residues. CDR1 is MDHEN, CDR2 SYDVKM, per germline. Trimming cost V 4 bases and J 11 bases; bases outside gene matches: 4.

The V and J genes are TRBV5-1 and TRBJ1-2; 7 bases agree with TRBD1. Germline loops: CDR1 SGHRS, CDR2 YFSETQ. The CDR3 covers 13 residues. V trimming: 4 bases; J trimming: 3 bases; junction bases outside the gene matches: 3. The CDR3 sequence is CASSVGGDYGYTF. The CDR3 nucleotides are TGCGCCAGCAGCGTAGGGGGCGACTATGGCTACACCTTC.

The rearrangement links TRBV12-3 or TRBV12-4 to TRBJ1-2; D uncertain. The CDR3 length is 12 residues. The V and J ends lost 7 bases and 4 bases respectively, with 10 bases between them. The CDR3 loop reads CASIGHSYGYTF. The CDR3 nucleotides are TGTGCCAGCATCGGTCACAGCTATGGCTACACCTTC.

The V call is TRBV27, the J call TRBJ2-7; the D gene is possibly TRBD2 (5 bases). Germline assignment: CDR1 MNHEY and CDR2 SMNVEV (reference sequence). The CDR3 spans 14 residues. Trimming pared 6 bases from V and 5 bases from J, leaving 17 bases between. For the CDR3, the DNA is TGTGCCAGCAGCCCCTTATCAACCGGGGACGAGCAGTACTTC. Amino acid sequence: CASSPLSTGDEQYF.

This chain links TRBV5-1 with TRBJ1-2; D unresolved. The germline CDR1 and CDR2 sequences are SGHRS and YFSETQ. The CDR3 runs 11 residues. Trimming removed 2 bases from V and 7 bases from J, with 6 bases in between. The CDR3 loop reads CASSFPGGYTF. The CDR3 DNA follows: TGCGCCAGCAGCTTTCCCGGTGGCTACACCTTC. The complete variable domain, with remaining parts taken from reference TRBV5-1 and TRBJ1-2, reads KAGVTQTPRYLIKTRGQQVTLSCSPISGHRSVSWYQQTPGQGLQFLFEYFSETQRNKGNFPGRFSGRQFSNSRSEMNVSTLELGDSALYLCASSFPGGYTFGSGTRLTVV.

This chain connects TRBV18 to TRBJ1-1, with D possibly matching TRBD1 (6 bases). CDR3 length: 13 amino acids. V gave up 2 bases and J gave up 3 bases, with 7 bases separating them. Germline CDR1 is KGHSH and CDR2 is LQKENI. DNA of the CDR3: TGTGCCAGCTCACCAAACAGGGACACTGAAGCTTTCTTT. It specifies CASSPNRDTEAFF.

CDR3 in DNA: TGTGCCAGTAGTCCCTGGGAGGGGCTTAATGAAAAACTGTTTTTT. Residues: CASSPWEGLNEKLFF. V is TRBV19 and J is TRBJ1-4; tentative D call: TRBD1 (5 bases). Germline values: CDR1 LNHDA, CDR2 SQIVND (reference sequence). The V end was cut by 5 bases, the J end by 4 bases, with 14 bases between. The CDR3 sequence is 15 residues long.

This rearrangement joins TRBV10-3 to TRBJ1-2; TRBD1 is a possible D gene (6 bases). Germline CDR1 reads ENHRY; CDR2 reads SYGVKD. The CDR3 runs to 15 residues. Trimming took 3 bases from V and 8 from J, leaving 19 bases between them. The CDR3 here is CAISENPGTSEGYTF. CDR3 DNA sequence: TGTGCCATCAGTGAAAACCCAGGGACATCCGAGGGCTACACCTTC.

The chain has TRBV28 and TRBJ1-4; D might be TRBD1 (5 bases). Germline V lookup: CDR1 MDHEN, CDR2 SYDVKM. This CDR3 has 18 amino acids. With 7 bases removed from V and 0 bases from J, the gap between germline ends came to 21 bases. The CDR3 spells CASTPTAAGLATNEKLFF. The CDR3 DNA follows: TGTGCCAGCACCCCGACAGCCGCAGGCTTGGCAACTAATGAAAAACTGTTTTTT.

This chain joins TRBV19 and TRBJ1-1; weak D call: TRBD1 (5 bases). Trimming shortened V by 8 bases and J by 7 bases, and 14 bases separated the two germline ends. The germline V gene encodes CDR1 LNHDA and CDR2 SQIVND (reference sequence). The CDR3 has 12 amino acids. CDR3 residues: CASSPGVGEAFF. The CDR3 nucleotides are TGTGCCAGTTCTCCGGGGGTCGGTGAAGCTTTCTTT.

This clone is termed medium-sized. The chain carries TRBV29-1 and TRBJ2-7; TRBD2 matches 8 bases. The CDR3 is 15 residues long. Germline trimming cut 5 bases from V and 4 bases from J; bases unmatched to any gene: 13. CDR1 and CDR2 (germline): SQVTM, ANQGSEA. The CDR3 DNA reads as TGCAGCGTTCGACTAGCGACCGATCCTCTTTACGAGCAGTACTTC. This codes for CSVRLATDPLYEQYF.